This is a list of T cell receptor beta chains from one sample in a study of OX40 agonist ivuxolimab in advanced cancers. This table comes from immunoSEQ multiplex PCR, and its TCRdb copy is limited to in-frame clones, with some not included. The table lists roughly 80,000 clones, nearly 90% of them singletons. Sequences were derived from CD4+ or CD8+ T cells sorted from blood, sampled in a trial of the OX40 agonist ivuxolimab. Every receptor here comes from an adult with an advanced solid tumor such as melanoma, head and neck, liver or kidney cancer. Each CDR3 is given with its conserved first and last residue. A D gene is named only where the DNA matches it firmly. Clone size is shown for a subset of rows, as once, few, many or a class of expanded clone.

d_call clone_size j_call v_call cdr3_aa cdr3_nt
TRBD1 NA TRBJ2-2 TRBV5-8 CASSLGQPSNTGELFF TGTGCCAGCAGCCTGGGACAGCCATCGAACACCGGGGAGCTGTTTTTT
TRBD1 NA TRBJ1-2 TRBV5-5 CASSLGTGTGANYGYTF TGTGCCAGCAGCTTAGGAACTGGGACAGGGGCTAACTATGGCTACACCTTC
NA NA TRBJ1-5 TRBV18 CASSDRPYQPQHF TGTGCCAGCTCAGACAGGCCCTATCAGCCCCAGCATTTT
NA few TRBJ1-4 TRBV7-2 CASSFISGDEKLFF TGTGCCAGCAGCTTTATCTCCGGGGATGAAAAACTGTTTTTT
NA NA TRBJ1-5 TRBV7-2 CASSLTENQPQHF TGTGCCAGCAGCTTAACAGAAAATCAGCCCCAGCATTTT
NA NA TRBJ2-1 TRBV7-6 CASSLGVLVNNEQFF TGTGCCAGCAGCTTAGGTGTGCTAGTCAACAATGAGCAGTTCTTC
NA NA TRBJ2-7 TRBV7-9 CASSLGQGSSYEQYF TGTGCCAGCAGCCTAGGGCAGGGGAGCTCCTACGAGCAGTACTTC
NA NA TRBJ2-1 TRBV5-1 CASSLGLNNEQFF TGCGCCAGCAGCTTGGGACTCAACAATGAGCAGTTCTTC
NA NA TRBJ1-1 TRBV5-1 CASSGGPGALEAFF TGCGCCAGCAGCGGAGGACCGGGGGCGTTAGAAGCTTTCTTT
NA NA TRBJ2-2 TRBV7-2 CASSPHRLNTGELFF TGTGCCAGCAGCCCGCACAGGCTGAACACCGGGGAGCTGTTTTTT
TRBD1 NA TRBJ1-1 TRBV5-1 CASSSRQGWDTEAFF TGCGCCAGCAGCAGCCGACAGGGGTGGGACACTGAAGCTTTCTTT
NA once TRBJ1-4 TRBV28 CASSTTRGSVPFF TGTGCCAGCAGCACCACCCGGGGCTCCGTCCCGTTTTTT
NA NA TRBJ1-1 TRBV6-1 CASSNRGNTEAFF TGTGCCAGCAGCAACAGAGGAAACACTGAAGCTTTCTTT
TRBD2 NA TRBJ2-7 TRBV5-6 CASSNGPGLECEQYF TGTGCCAGCAGCAACGGACCGGGACTAGAGTGCGAGCAGTACTTC
NA once TRBJ1-3 TRBV7-7 CASSPGTALSGNTIYF TGTGCTAGCAGCCCCGGGACTGCTTTATCTGGAAACACCATATATTTT
NA NA TRBJ1-1 TRBV2 CASNVGLNTEAFF TGTGCCAGCAACGTAGGGCTGAACACTGAAGCTTTCTTT
NA NA TRBJ2-7 TRBV2 CASSESRHLSYEQYF TGTGCCAGCAGTGAGTCACGGCATCTATCCTACGAGCAGTACTTC
TRBD2 NA TRBJ2-5 TRBV15 CATSRAQAGRETQYF TGTGCCACCAGCAGAGCCCAAGCGGGACGAGAGACCCAGTACTTC
NA NA TRBJ1-5 TRBV6-1 CASSEAGGRTYSNQPQHF TGTGCCAGCAGTGAAGCGGGAGGACGGACTTATAGCAATCAGCCCCAGCATTTT
NA NA TRBJ2-2 TRBV9 CASSPVAGELFF TGTGCCAGCAGCCCCGTGGCCGGGGAGCTGTTTTTT
NA once TRBJ1-3 TRBV7-2 CASSLRGTVSGNTIYF TGTGCCAGCAGCCTTCGTGGGACGGTCTCTGGAAACACCATATATTTT
NA NA TRBJ2-3 TRBV21-1 CASSKDGRNF TGTGCCAGCAGCAAAGACGGCCGGAATTTT
TRBD1 medium-sized TRBJ1-6 TRBV4-1 CASSQPTGDNSPLHF TGCGCCAGCAGCCAACCGACAGGGGACAATTCACCCCTCCACTTT
NA once TRBJ1-1 TRBV6-1 CASSEGILWNTEAFF TGTGCCAGCAGTGAAGGGATCTTGTGGAACACTGAAGCTTTCTTT
TRBD1 NA TRBJ2-3 TRBV7-9 CASSPRDRGGVDTQYF TGTGCCAGCAGCCCCCGGGACAGGGGGGGAGTAGATACGCAGTATTTT
TRBD2 NA TRBJ2-5 TRBV28 CAYSASGSLKETQYF TGTGCCTACTCGGCTAGCGGGAGTTTGAAAGAGACCCAGTACTTC
NA NA TRBJ1-1 TRBV11-3 CASSLGLQGDTEAFF TGTGCCAGCAGCTTAGGCCTCCAGGGAGACACTGAAGCTTTCTTT
TRBD1 NA TRBJ1-5 TRBV27 CASSLTGHQPQHF TGTGCCAGCAGTTTGACAGGGCATCAGCCCCAGCATTTT
NA NA TRBJ1-1 TRBV21-1 CARGGDSMNTEAFF TGTGCCCGTGGGGGGGACAGCATGAACACTGAAGCTTTCTTT
NA NA TRBJ2-7 TRBV7-9 CASSPDGSNYEQYF TGTGCCAGCAGCCCGGACGGGAGTAATTACGAGCAGTACTTC
NA NA TRBJ1-4 TRBV5-1 CASRAASNEKLFF TGCGCCAGCAGGGCTGCCTCTAATGAAAAACTGTTTTTT
NA NA TRBJ2-7 TRBV7-9 CASSFSQGGSYEQYF TGTGCCAGCAGCTTTTCCCAGGGAGGATCCTACGAGCAGTACTTC
NA NA TRBJ2-1 TRBV5-1 CASQEGSSYNEQFF TGCGCCAGCCAAGAGGGTAGCTCCTACAATGAGCAGTTCTTC
NA NA TRBJ1-2 TRBV6-6 CASRGPDRLGGYTF TGTGCCAGCAGGGGGCCTGACAGGTTGGGAGGCTACACCTTC
NA NA TRBJ2-3 TRBV5-4 CASSLDTTDTQYF TGTGCCAGCAGCCTGGACACCACAGATACGCAGTATTTT
NA NA TRBJ2-5 TRBV27 CASSSLTGHQETQYF TGTGCCAGCAGTTCTCTGACAGGCCACCAAGAGACCCAGTACTTC
NA NA TRBJ2-3 TRBV19 CASGPGGTSTDTQYF TGTGCCAGTGGGCCCGGCGGAACTAGCACAGATACGCAGTATTTT
NA NA TRBJ1-3 TRBV5-8 CASSFIQGSGNTIYF TGTGCCAGCAGCTTTATTCAGGGAAGTGGAAACACCATATATTTT
NA NA TRBJ2-7 TRBV19 CALLWGDFCEQYF TGTGCCTTACTGTGGGGGGATTTTTGCGAGCAGTACTTC
TRBD2 NA TRBJ2-7 TRBV19 CASSSGRSSYEQYF TGTGCCAGTTCTAGCGGAAGGAGCTCCTACGAGCAGTACTTC
NA NA TRBJ1-5 TRBV19 CASSIAGGSNQPQHF TGTGCCAGTAGTATAGCGGGCGGGAGCAATCAGCCCCAGCATTTT
NA NA TRBJ1-5 TRBV18 CASSPFSAGDYSNQPQHF TGTGCCAGCTCACCCTTCAGCGCGGGGGATTATAGCAATCAGCCCCAGCATTTT
TRBD1 NA TRBJ1-2 TRBV7-2 CASSFDPQTGNGYTF TGTGCCAGCAGCTTCGACCCCCAGACAGGGAATGGCTACACCTTC
TRBD1 NA TRBJ1-2 TRBV5-1 CASSEAGTGLSYGYTF TGCGCCAGCAGCGAAGCCGGGACAGGGCTCTCCTATGGCTACACCTTC
NA NA TRBJ1-6 TRBV30 CACPPGGGHSPLHF TGTGCCTGCCCACCGGGTGGGGGGCATTCACCCCTCCACTTT
NA NA TRBJ1-2 TRBV19 CASRSGMAGYTF TGTGCCAGTAGATCAGGGATGGCTGGCTACACCTTC
NA NA TRBJ2-2 TRBV7-9 CASWMGGGELFF TGTGCCTCCTGGATGGGGGGCGGGGAGCTGTTTTTT
TRBD2 NA TRBJ2-1 TRBV29-1 CSVVRTSGRYEQFF TGCAGCGTTGTAAGGACTAGCGGGAGATATGAGCAGTTCTTC
NA NA TRBJ1-4 TRBV6-1 CASSLRTLNEKLFF TGTGCCAGCAGTTTAAGAACCCTTAATGAAAAACTGTTTTTT